This T cell receptor beta chain was sequenced for a study of cytomegalovirus exposure and HLA in healthy donors. Trimming cost V 7 bases and J 4 bases, with 13 bases left between them. The germline gives CDR1 SGHAT, CDR2 FQNNGV. The CDR3 has 13 amino acids. The table came from immunoSEQ multiplex PCR; TCRdb's copy has only in-frame clones and leaves some out. The table records about 130,000 clones, 90% to 97% of them present only once. The specimen was PBMCs. This TCR was recovered from a man between 18 and 35 years old in good health and CMV-seronegative. The chain couples TRBV11-2 to TRBJ2-5, with TRBD1 as a possible D gene (6 bases). The CDR3 sequence is CASTRAGVETQYF. The CDR3 DNA follows: TGTGCCAGCACGCGAGCAGGGGTAGAGACCCAGTACTTC.